This TCR beta chain was retrieved from a study of blood T cell repertoires in COVID-19. Libraries were prepared by immunoSEQ multiplex PCR; TCRdb keeps only in-frame clonotypes and omits some of them. Of some 360,000 clones in the sample, 70% to 90% are singletons; the top ten hold roughly 2%. Looked up from germline, CDR1 is LGHDT and CDR2 is YNNKEL (reference sequence). V was trimmed by 2 bases and J by 5 bases, leaving 13 bases between them. The CDR3 is 16 amino acids. The chain carries TRBV3-1 (or the pseudogene TRBV3-2) and TRBJ1-6; tentative D call: TRBD1 (6 bases). The specimen was peripheral blood. This clonotype originated in an older woman with COVID-19, enrolled during active disease. As DNA, the CDR3 is TGTGCCAGCAGCCAAATTGGGGGCGCTGATAATTCACCCCTCCACTTT. Amino acids: CASSQIGGADNSPLHF.